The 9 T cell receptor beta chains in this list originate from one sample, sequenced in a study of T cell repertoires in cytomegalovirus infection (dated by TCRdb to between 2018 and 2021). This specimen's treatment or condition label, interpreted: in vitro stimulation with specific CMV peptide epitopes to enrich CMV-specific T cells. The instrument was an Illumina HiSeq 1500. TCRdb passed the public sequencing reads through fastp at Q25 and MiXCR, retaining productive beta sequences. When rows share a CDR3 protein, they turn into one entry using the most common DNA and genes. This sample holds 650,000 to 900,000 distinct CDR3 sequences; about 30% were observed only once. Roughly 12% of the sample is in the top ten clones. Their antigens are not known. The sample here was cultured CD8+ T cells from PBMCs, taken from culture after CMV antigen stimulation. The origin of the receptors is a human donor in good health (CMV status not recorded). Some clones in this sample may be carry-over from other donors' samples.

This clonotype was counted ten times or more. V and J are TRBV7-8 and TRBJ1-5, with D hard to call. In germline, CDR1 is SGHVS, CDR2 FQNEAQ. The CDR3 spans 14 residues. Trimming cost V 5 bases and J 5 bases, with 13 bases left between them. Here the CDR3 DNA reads TGTGCCAGCAGCGGACGCAGGTTGTATCAGCCCCAGCATTTT. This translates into CASSGRRLYQPQHF. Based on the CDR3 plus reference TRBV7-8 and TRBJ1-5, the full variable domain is GAGVSQSPRYKVAKRGQDVALRCDPISGHVSLFWYQQALGQGPEFLTYFQNEAQLDKSGLPSDRFFAERPEGSVSTLKIQRTQQEDSAVYLCASSGRRLYQPQHFGDGTRLSIL.

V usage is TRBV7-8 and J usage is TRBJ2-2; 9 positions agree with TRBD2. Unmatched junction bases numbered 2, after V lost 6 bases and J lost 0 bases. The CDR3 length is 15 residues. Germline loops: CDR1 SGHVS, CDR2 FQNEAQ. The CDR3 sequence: CASRSGGTNTGELFF. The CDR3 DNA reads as TGTGCCAGCAGGAGCGGGGGGACGAACACCGGGGAGCTGTTTTTT. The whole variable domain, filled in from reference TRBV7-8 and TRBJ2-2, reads GAGVSQSPRYKVAKRGQDVALRCDPISGHVSLFWYQQALGQGPEFLTYFQNEAQLDKSGLPSDRFFAERPEGSVSTLKIQRTQQEDSAVYLCASRSGGTNTGELFFGEGSRLTVL.

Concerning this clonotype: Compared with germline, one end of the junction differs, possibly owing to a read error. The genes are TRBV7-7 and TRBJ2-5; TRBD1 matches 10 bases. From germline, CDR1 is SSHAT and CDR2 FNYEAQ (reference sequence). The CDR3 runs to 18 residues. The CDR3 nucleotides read TGTGCTAGCAGTCACACCGGACTGGGGACAGGGGAATTGGAGACCCAGTACTTC. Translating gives CASSHTGLGTGELETQYF. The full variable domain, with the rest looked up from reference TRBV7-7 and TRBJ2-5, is GAGVSQSPRYKVTKRGQDVTLRCDPISSHATLYWYQQALGQGPEFLTYFNYEAQPDKSGLPSDRFSAERPEGSISTLTIQRTEQRDSAMYRCASSHTGLGTGELETQYFGPGTRLLVL.

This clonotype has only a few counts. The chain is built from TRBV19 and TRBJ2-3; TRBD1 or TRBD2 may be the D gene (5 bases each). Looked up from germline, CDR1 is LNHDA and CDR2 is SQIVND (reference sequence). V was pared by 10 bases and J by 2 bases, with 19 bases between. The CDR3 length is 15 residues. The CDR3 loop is CATLPTGTYTDTQYF. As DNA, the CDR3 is TGTGCCACCCTCCCTACCGGGACCTACACAGATACGCAGTATTTT.

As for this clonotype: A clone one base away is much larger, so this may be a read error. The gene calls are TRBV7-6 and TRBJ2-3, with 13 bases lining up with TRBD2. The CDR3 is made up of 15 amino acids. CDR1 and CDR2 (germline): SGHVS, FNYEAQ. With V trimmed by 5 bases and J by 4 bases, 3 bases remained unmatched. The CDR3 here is CASSGLAGVADTQYF. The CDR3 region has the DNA TGTGCCAGCAGCGGACTAGCGGGAGTCGCAGATACGCAGTATTTT.

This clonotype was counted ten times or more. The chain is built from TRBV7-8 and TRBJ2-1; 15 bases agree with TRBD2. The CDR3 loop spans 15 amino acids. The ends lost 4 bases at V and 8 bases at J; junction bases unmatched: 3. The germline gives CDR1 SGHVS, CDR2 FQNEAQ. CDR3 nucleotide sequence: TGTGCCAGCAGCTCTAGGACTAGCGGGGGGGATGAGCAGTTCTTC. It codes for CASSSRTSGGDEQFF.

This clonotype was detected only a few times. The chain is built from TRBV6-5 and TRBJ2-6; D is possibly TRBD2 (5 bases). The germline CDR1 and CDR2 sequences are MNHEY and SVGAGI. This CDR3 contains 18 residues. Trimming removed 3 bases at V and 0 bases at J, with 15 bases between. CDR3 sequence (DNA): TGTGCCAGCAGTTATAGGAGGACGGTATACTCTGGGGCCAACGTCCTGACTTTC. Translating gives CASSYRRTVYSGANVLTF.

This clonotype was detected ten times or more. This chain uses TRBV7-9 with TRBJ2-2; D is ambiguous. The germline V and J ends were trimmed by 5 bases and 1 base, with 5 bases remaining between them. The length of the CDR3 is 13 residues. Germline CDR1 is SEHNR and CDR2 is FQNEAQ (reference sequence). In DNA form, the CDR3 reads TGTGCCAGCAGCCCCCGGAACACCGGGGAGCTGTTTTTT. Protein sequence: CASSPRNTGELFF. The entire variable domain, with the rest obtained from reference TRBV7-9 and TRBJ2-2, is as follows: DTGVSQNPRHKITKRGQNVTFRCDPISEHNRLYWYRQTLGQGPEFLTYFQNEAQLEKSRLLSDRFSAERPKGSFSTLEIQRTEQGDSAMYLCASSPRNTGELFFGEGSRLTVL.

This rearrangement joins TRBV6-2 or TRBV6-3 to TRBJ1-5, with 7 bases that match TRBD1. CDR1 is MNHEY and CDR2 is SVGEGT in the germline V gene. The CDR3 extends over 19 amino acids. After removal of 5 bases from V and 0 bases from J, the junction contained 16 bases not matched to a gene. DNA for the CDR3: TGTGCCAGCAGTCCCCAGCGGACAGGAAATCGGTATAGCAATCAGCCCCAGCATTTT. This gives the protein CASSPQRTGNRYSNQPQHF.